Following are 7 T cell receptor beta chains from one sample sequenced in a study of CD8 T cells in Susac syndrome. The authors reverse transcribed roughly 0.5 to 1 ug RNA with random hexamers. TCRdb redid the calling of the immunoSEQ multiplex PCR reads with MiXCR, one entry per CDR3 protein. Here the sample spans approximately 190,000 distinct CDR3 sequences, roughly 96% being singletons. What was sequenced was CD4+ T cells from PBMCs. The receptors were gathered from a human donor with multiple sclerosis.

The chain is built from TRBV14 and TRBJ2-1; no clear D. The germline V gene encodes CDR1 SGHDN and CDR2 FVKESK. Trimming removed 4 bases at V and 2 bases at J, with 6 bases between. The CDR3 runs to 13 residues. DNA of the CDR3: TGTGCCAGCAGCCCACTTACCTACAATGAGCAGTTCTTC. Protein: CASSPLTYNEQFF. Based on the CDR3 plus reference TRBV14 and TRBJ2-1, the full variable domain is EAGVTQFPSHSVIEKGQTVTLRCDPISGHDNLYWYRRVMGKEIKFLLHFVKESKQDESGMPNNRFLAERTGGTYSTLKVQPAELEDSGVYFCASSPLTYNEQFFGPGTRLTVL.

This clonotype was seen a single time. The chain recombines TRBV29-1 with TRBJ2-7, with D hard to call. The germline gives CDR1 SQVTM, CDR2 ANQGSEA. V was clipped by 0 bases and J by 0 bases, with 6 bases between them. The CDR3 is 13 amino acids. CDR3 sequence: CSVEDRTSYEQYF. CDR3 DNA sequence: TGCAGCGTTGAAGATCGTACCTCCTACGAGCAGTACTTC.

The V gene is TRBV30, the J gene TRBJ2-5; TRBD1 agrees at 9 bases. Germline V gene data show CDR1 as GTSNPN and CDR2 as SVGIG (reference sequence). CDR3 size: 12 residues. J was trimmed by 9 bases and V by 3 bases; bases with no gene match: 5. CDR3 sequence: CAWRGDREAQYF. The CDR3, as DNA: TGTGCCTGGAGGGGGGACAGGGAGGCCCAGTACTTC.

Only a few counts were recorded for this clonotype. The chain is built from TRBV7-6 and TRBJ2-7; D call uncertain. V lost 3 bases and J 1 base, leaving 7 bases between the germline ends. The V gene's germline CDR1 is SGHVS and CDR2 FNYEAQ. The CDR3 length is 13 residues. CDR3 sequence (DNA): TGTGCCAGCAGCTTTGGAGAGTCCTACGAGCAGTACTTC. This translates into CASSFGESYEQYF.

The V and J genes are TRBV29-1 and TRBJ2-5; 8 bases match TRBD1. The CDR3 is 13 residues long. The ends lost 2 bases at V and 5 bases at J; junction bases unmatched: 4. The germline V gene has CDR1 SQVTM and CDR2 ANQGSEA. The CDR3 DNA sequence: TGCAGCGTTGAACGACAGGGGCGTGAGACCCAGTACTTC. As protein: CSVERQGRETQYF.

This clonotype was seen a single time. The rearrangement joins TRBV15 to TRBJ1-1; D is uncertain. V lost 6 bases and J 4 bases, leaving 15 bases between the germline ends. Germline values: CDR1 LNHNV, CDR2 YYDKDF (reference sequence). The CDR3 spans 14 residues. The CDR3 here is CATSRGSEGTEAFF. DNA for the CDR3: TGTGCCACCAGTCGCGGCTCTGAAGGCACTGAAGCTTTCTTT.

The chain carries TRBV2 and TRBJ1-5, with a tentative D call TRBD1 (5 bases). CDR3 length: 11 residues. Germline-derived CDR1 and CDR2 are SNHLY and FYNNEI. V was shortened by 8 bases and J by 5 bases, with 7 bases between the two germline ends. The CDR3 loop is CASARDQPQHF. CDR3 nucleotides: TGTGCCAGCGCCAGGGATCAGCCCCAGCATTTT.